Sequencing of this TCR beta chain was carried out in a study of identical twins. Germline V gene lookup returns CDR1 LGHNT and CDR2 FRNRAP. The CDR3 is made up of 15 amino acids. The junction had 0 bases not matched to a gene; V was cut back by 1 base and J by 1 base. Using its own MiXCR run on the 5' RACE reads, TCRdb lists one record per CDR3 protein. The repertoire holds hundreds of thousands of distinct CDR3 sequences, with approximately 24% as singletons. The sample holds a few counts of this clonotype. This sample was also put to use in a study of T cells expressing NK-cell markers. That source adds: These clonotypes additionally ranked first within the CD3+CD56-NKG2C+ fraction of four donors.

The sequence derives from a woman between 18 and 29 years old in good health. The genes are TRBV12-5 and TRBJ2-7, with 11 bases aligning to TRBD2. The specimen sequenced was CD4+ T cells sorted from blood. The CDR3 DNA reads as TGTGCTAGTGGTTTGGGACTAGCGGGATCCTACGAGCAGTACTTC. This translates into CASGLGLAGSYEQYF.